These T cell receptor beta chains were read from a single sample in a study of PD-1 blockade in classical Hodgkin lymphoma. Data came from immunoSEQ multiplex PCR; TCRdb stores just in-frame clones and leaves some out. This table holds 13,000 to 15,000 clones, 89% found once. Sequenced here: CD8+ T cells from blood, sampled before the fourth cycle of nivolumab. These receptors were taken from a human donor with classical Hodgkin lymphoma. Both conserved end residues are part of each CDR3. The D gene is left open where the match is weak. Some rows have no size entry. The others give once, few or many, or a class for an expanded clone.

clone size: -; D gene: TRBD2; V gene: TRBV27; J gene: TRBJ2-1; CDR3 DNA: TGTGCCAGCAGTTACGGGACTAGCGGCTACAATGAGCAGTTCTTC; CDR3 protein: CASSYGTSGYNEQFF
clone size: -; D gene: TRBD2; V gene: TRBV7-8; J gene: TRBJ2-1; CDR3 DNA: TGTGCCAGCAGCTTAGTTTCCCCACTCCTAGCGGGATCTTACAATGAGCAGTTCTTC; CDR3 protein: CASSLVSPLLAGSYNEQFF
clone size: -; D gene: -; V gene: TRBV4-1; J gene: TRBJ1-1; CDR3 DNA: TGCGCCAGCAGCCAAGACAAGGGTCTCACTGAAGCTTTCTTT; CDR3 protein: CASSQDKGLTEAFF
clone size: -; D gene: TRBD2; V gene: TRBV6-1; J gene: TRBJ2-3; CDR3 DNA: TGTGCCAGCAGTGAAGCGGTAGCGGCGGGAGGGTGGGATACGCAGTATTTT; CDR3 protein: CASSEAVAAGGWDTQYF
clone size: -; D gene: -; V gene: TRBV7-6; J gene: TRBJ2-1; CDR3 DNA: TGTGCCAGCAGCTTCGTCAGCGGCGAATCCAATGAGCAGTTCTTC; CDR3 protein: CASSFVSGESNEQFF
clone size: -; D gene: -; V gene: TRBV7-8; J gene: TRBJ2-1; CDR3 DNA: TGTGCCAGCAGCCCTAGGGCCCAGGGGGGGGCCTACAATGAGCAGTTCTTC; CDR3 protein: CASSPRAQGGAYNEQFF
clone size: -; D gene: TRBD1; V gene: TRBV28; J gene: TRBJ2-5; CDR3 DNA: TGTGCCAGCAGTCCTCTTCGACAGGGGACCGAAGAGACCCAGTACTTC; CDR3 protein: CASSPLRQGTEETQYF
clone size: -; D gene: TRBD1; V gene: TRBV2; J gene: TRBJ1-3; CDR3 DNA: TGTGCCAGCAACGGGCAGGGGGAAAAGGCGTTCTCTGGAAACACCATATATTTT; CDR3 protein: CASNGQGEKAFSGNTIYF
clone size: -; D gene: -; V gene: TRBV13; J gene: TRBJ2-7; CDR3 DNA: TGTGCCAGCAGCACACTATACGAGCAGTACTTC; CDR3 protein: CASSTLYEQYF
clone size: -; D gene: -; V gene: TRBV28; J gene: TRBJ1-1; CDR3 DNA: TGTGCCAGCAGTTTGAGCAGGAGGAACACTGAAGCTTTCTTT; CDR3 protein: CASSLSRRNTEAFF
clone size: few; D gene: -; V gene: TRBV19; J gene: TRBJ1-5; CDR3 DNA: TGTGCCAGTAGTATTTCGGGGGCTCAGACTCAGCCCCAGCATTTT; CDR3 protein: CASSISGAQTQPQHF
clone size: -; D gene: -; V gene: TRBV6-5; J gene: TRBJ1-2; CDR3 DNA: TGTGCCAGCAGTTACTCGAAAGGGGAGGGCTATGGCTACACCTTC; CDR3 protein: CASSYSKGEGYGYTF
clone size: -; D gene: -; V gene: TRBV5-1; J gene: TRBJ2-5; CDR3 DNA: TGCGCCAGCAGCTCTCAGGGTGGTCTGGGAGAGACCCAGTACTTC; CDR3 protein: CASSSQGGLGETQYF
clone size: -; D gene: TRBD2; V gene: TRBV28; J gene: TRBJ2-7; CDR3 DNA: TGTGCCAGCAGTTTATTAGCGGGAGGCCATGGCGAGCAGTACTTC; CDR3 protein: CASSLLAGGHGEQYF
clone size: -; D gene: TRBD2; V gene: TRBV5-1; J gene: TRBJ2-7; CDR3 DNA: TGCGCCACATCGGCGGGAGGGCCATACGAGCAGTACTTC; CDR3 protein: CATSAGGPYEQYF
clone size: -; D gene: TRBD1; V gene: TRBV9; J gene: TRBJ2-7; CDR3 DNA: TGTGCCAGCAGCGTTCGTTATGGACAGGGGGCCTACGAGCAGTACTTC; CDR3 protein: CASSVRYGQGAYEQYF
clone size: -; D gene: -; V gene: TRBV13; J gene: TRBJ2-1; CDR3 DNA: TGTGCCAGCAGCTTGGTGGCAGGTTACAATGAGCAGTTCTTC; CDR3 protein: CASSLVAGYNEQFF
clone size: -; D gene: TRBD2; V gene: TRBV6-5; J gene: TRBJ2-7; CDR3 DNA: TGTGCCAGCAGTTACGGCCTAGCGGCTGCCTACGAGCAGTACTTC; CDR3 protein: CASSYGLAAAYEQYF
clone size: -; D gene: -; V gene: TRBV7-9; J gene: TRBJ1-1; CDR3 DNA: TGTGCCAGCAGCTTAACTGGGATGAACACTGAAGCTTTCTTT; CDR3 protein: CASSLTGMNTEAFF
clone size: -; D gene: TRBD1; V gene: TRBV9; J gene: TRBJ1-1; CDR3 DNA: TGTGCCAGCAGCGAGGGGACAGGTCTGGAGACTGAAGCTTTCTTT; CDR3 protein: CASSEGTGLETEAFF
clone size: -; D gene: TRBD2; V gene: TRBV5-1; J gene: TRBJ2-3; CDR3 DNA: TGCGCCAGCAGCTGGACTAGCGGAGAAGGGGGAGATACGCAGTATTTT; CDR3 protein: CASSWTSGEGGDTQYF
clone size: -; D gene: -; V gene: TRBV27; J gene: TRBJ2-1; CDR3 DNA: TGTGCCAGCAGTAGTGGTGGTGAGCAGTTCTTC; CDR3 protein: CASSSGGEQFF
clone size: -; D gene: -; V gene: TRBV11-2; J gene: TRBJ2-3; CDR3 DNA: TGTGCCAGCAGCTTTAGGGGACCCAGGGAAGTCCACACAGATACGCAGTATTTT; CDR3 protein: CASSFRGPREVHTDTQYF
clone size: -; D gene: -; V gene: TRBV9; J gene: TRBJ1-2; CDR3 DNA: TGTGCCAGCAGCGTAGCTCCGACGGCAGTTAACTATGGCTACACCTTC; CDR3 protein: CASSVAPTAVNYGYTF
clone size: -; D gene: -; V gene: TRBV19; J gene: TRBJ2-1; CDR3 DNA: TGTGCCAGTAGTATAGACGGGGGCGCCTACAATGAGCAGTTCTTC; CDR3 protein: CASSIDGGAYNEQFF
clone size: -; D gene: -; V gene: TRBV7-9; J gene: TRBJ2-1; CDR3 DNA: TGTGCCAGCAGCTTAGGGGTCAACAATGAGCAGTTCTTC; CDR3 protein: CASSLGVNNEQFF
clone size: -; D gene: TRBD1; V gene: TRBV4-1; J gene: TRBJ2-7; CDR3 DNA: TGCGCCAGCAGCTTGGGACAGGGGGCATACGAGCAGTACTTC; CDR3 protein: CASSLGQGAYEQYF
clone size: -; D gene: TRBD2; V gene: TRBV28; J gene: TRBJ2-1; CDR3 DNA: TGTGCCAGCAGTTTTAGCGGGAGAGAGCAGTTCTTC; CDR3 protein: CASSFSGREQFF
clone size: -; D gene: TRBD1; V gene: TRBV5-1; J gene: TRBJ1-3; CDR3 DNA: TGCGCCAGCAGCTTCACAGGGGGCCACCCTGGAAACACCATATATTTT; CDR3 protein: CASSFTGGHPGNTIYF
clone size: -; D gene: TRBD2; V gene: TRBV19; J gene: TRBJ2-1; CDR3 DNA: TGTGCCAGTAGCGGACTAGCGGGAGAACTGGCGCAGTTCTTC; CDR3 protein: CASSGLAGELAQFF
clone size: -; D gene: -; V gene: TRBV6-5; J gene: TRBJ1-1; CDR3 DNA: TGTGCCAGCAGTTACTCTCGCGCGGGGAACACTGAAGCTTTCTTT; CDR3 protein: CASSYSRAGNTEAFF